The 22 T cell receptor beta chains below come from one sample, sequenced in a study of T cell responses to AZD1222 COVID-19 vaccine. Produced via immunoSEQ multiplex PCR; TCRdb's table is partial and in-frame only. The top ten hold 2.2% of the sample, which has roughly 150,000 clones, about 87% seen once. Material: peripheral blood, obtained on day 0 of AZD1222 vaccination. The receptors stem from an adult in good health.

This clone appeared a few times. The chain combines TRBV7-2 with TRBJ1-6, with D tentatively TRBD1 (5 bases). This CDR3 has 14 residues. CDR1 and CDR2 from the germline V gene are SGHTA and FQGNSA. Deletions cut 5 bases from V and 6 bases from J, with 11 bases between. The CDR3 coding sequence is TGTGCCAGCAGCCAGGGACCCGGTAATTCACCCCTCCACTTT. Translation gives CASSQGPGNSPLHF. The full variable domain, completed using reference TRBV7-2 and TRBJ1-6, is GAGVSQSPSNKVTEKGKDVELRCDPISGHTALYWYRQSLGQGLEFLIYFQGNSAPDKSGLPSDRFSAERTGGSVSTLTIQRTQQEDSAVYLCASSQGPGNSPLHFGNGTRLTVT.

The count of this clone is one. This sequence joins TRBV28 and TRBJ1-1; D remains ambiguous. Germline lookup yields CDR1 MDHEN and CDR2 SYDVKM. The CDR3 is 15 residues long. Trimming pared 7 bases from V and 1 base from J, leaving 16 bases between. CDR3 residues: CASTPPGRGNTEAFF. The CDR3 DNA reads TGTGCCAGCACCCCGCCGGGCCGGGGGAACACTGAAGCTTTCTTT.

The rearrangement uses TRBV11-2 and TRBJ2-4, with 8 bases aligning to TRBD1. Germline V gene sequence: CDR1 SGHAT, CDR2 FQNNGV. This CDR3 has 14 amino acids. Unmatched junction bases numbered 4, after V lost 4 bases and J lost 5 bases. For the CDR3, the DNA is TGTGCCAGCAGCTCCGGACAGGGAGAAAACATTCAGTACTTC. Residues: CASSSGQGENIQYF.

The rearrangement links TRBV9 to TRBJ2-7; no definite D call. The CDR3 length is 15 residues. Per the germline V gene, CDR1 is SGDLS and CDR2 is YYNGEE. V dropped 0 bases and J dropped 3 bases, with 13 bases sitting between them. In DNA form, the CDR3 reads TGTGCCAGCAGCGTAGGCCCGACACGTTTCTACGAGCAGTACTTC. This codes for CASSVGPTRFYEQYF. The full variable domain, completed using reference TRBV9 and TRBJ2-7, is DSGVTQTPKHLITATGQRVTLRCSPRSGDLSVYWYQQSLDQGLQFLIQYYNGEERAKGNILERFSAQQFPDLHSELNLSSLELGDSALYFCASSVGPTRFYEQYFGPGTRLTVT.

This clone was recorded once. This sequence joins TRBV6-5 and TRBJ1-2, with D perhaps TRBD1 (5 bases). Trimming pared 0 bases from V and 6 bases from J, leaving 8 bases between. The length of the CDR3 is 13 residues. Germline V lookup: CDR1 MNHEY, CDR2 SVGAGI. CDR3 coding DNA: TGTGCCAGCAGTTACTCGCAGGGCGATGGCTACACCTTC. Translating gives CASSYSQGDGYTF.

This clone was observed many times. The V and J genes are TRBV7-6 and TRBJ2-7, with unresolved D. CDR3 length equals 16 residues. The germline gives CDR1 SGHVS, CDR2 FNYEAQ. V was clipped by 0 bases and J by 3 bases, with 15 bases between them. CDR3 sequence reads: CASSLAAPGGNYEQYF. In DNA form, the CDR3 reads TGTGCCAGCAGCTTAGCGGCTCCAGGTGGGAACTACGAGCAGTACTTC.

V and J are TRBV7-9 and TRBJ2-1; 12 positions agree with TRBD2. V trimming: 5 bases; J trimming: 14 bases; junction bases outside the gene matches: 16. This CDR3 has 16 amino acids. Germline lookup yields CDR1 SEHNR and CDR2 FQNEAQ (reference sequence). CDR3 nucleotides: TGTGCCAGCAGCCCCCAGAGCCTAGCGGGAGGGCCGAAGGAGTTCTTC. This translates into CASSPQSLAGGPKEFF.

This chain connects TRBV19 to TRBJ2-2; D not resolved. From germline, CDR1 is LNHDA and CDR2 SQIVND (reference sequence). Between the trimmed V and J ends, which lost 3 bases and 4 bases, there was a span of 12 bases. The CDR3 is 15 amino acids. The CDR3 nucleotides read TGTGCCAGTAGTATTAATCCCACATCCACCGGGGAGCTGTTTTTT. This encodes CASSINPTSTGELFF.

This CDR3 is CASRSGPQETQYF. The CDR3 region has the DNA TGTGCCAGCAGGTCGGGACCGCAAGAGACCCAGTACTTC. The chain is built from TRBV7-9 and TRBJ2-5; either TRBD1 or TRBD2 may fit D (5 bases each). Trimming shortened V by 6 bases and J by 2 bases, and 10 bases separated the two germline ends. Per germline, CDR1 SEHNR and CDR2 FQNEAQ (reference sequence). The CDR3 sequence is 13 residues long.

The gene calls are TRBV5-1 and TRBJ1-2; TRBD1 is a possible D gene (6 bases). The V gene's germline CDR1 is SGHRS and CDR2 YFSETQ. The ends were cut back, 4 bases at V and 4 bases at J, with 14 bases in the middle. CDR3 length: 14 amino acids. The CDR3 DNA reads TGCGCCAGCAGCGGGACCGGGACAAGCTATGGCTACACCTTC. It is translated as CASSGTGTSYGYTF.

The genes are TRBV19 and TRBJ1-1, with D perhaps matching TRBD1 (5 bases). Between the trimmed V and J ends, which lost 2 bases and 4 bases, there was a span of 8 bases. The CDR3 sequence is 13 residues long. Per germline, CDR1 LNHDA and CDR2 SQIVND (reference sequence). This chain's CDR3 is CASSIQGATEAFF. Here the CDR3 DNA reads TGTGCCAGTAGTATACAGGGAGCCACTGAAGCTTTCTTT.

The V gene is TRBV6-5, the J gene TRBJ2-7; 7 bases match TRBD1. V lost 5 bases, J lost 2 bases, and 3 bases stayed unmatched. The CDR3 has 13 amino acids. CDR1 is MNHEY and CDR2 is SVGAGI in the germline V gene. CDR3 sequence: CASSRGQAYEQYF. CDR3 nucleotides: TGTGCCAGCAGTCGTGGACAGGCCTACGAGCAGTACTTC.

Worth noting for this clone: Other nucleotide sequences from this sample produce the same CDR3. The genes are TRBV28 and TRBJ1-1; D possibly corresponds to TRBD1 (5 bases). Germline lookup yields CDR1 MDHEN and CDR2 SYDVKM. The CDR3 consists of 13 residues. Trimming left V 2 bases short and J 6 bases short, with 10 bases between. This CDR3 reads CASSLGGRAEAFF. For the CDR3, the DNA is TGTGCCAGCAGTTTAGGGGGTAGGGCTGAAGCTTTCTTT.

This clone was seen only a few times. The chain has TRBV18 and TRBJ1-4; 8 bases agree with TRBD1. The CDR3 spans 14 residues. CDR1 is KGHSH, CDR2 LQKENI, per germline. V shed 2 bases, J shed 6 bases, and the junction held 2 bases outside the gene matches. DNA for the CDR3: TGTGCCAGCTCACCATCGACAGGGGATGAAAAACTGTTTTTT. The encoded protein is CASSPSTGDEKLFF.

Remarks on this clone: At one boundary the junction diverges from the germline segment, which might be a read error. This chain's CDR3 is CASSLARDGEQFF. The CDR3 DNA reads TGTGCTAGCAGCTTGGCGCGGGATGGTGAGCAGTTCTTC. V usage is TRBV7-7 and J usage is TRBJ2-1, with a tentative D call TRBD2 (6 bases). In germline, CDR1 is SSHAT, CDR2 FNYEAQ (reference sequence). CDR3 length: 13 amino acids.

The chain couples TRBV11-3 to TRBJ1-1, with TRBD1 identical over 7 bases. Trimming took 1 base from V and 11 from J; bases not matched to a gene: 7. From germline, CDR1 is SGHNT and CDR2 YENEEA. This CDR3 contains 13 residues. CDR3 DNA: TGTGCCAGCAGCTTAGGATCCGGGACAGAGGCTTTCTTT. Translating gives CASSLGSGTEAFF.

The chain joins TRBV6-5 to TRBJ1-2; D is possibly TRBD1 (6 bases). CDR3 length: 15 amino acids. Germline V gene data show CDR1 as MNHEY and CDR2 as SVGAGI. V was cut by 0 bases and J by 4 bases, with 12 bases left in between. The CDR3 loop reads CASSYSVGQPYGYTF. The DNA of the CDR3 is TGTGCCAGCAGTTACTCGGTTGGACAGCCCTATGGCTACACCTTC.

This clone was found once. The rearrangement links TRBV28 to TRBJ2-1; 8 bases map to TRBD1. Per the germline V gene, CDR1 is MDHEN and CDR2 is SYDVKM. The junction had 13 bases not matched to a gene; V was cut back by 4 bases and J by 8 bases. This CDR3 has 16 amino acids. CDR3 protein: CASSSESTGVVDEQFF. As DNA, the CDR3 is TGTGCCAGCAGTTCGGAATCGACAGGGGTCGTGGATGAGCAGTTCTTC.

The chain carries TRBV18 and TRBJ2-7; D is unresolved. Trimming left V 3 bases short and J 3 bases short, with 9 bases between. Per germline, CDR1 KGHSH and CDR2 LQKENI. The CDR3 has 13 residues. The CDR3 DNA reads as TGTGCCAGCTCACCGGACGGACGCTACGAGCAGTACTTC. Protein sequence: CASSPDGRYEQYF.

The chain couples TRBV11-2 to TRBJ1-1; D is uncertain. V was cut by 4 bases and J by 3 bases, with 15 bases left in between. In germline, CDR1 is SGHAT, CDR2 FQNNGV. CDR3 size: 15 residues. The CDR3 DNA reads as TGTGCCAGCAGCTCCCAGCCGACGAGCTACACTGAAGCTTTCTTT. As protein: CASSSQPTSYTEAFF.

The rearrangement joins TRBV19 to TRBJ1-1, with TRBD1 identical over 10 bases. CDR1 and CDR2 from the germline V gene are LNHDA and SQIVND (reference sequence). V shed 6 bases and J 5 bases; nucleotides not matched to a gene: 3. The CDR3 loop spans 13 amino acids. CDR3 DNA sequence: TGTGCCAGTAGCCGACAGGGGGCAACTGAAGCTTTCTTT. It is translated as CASSRQGATEAFF.

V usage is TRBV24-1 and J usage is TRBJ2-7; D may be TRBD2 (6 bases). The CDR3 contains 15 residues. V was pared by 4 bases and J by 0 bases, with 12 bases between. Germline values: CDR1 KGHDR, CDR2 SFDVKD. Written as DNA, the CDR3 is TGTGCCACCAGTGACGCCGGGACTGCCTCCTACGAGCAGTACTTC. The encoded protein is CATSDAGTASYEQYF.